These 26 T cell receptor beta chains were sequenced from one sample in a study of blood T cell repertoires in COVID-19. TCRdb's table, derived via immunoSEQ multiplex PCR, lists solely in-frame clones and lacks some. The sample lists roughly 140,000 clones, about 87% occurring once. The sample taken for sequencing was peripheral blood. The origin of the receptors is a woman aged 40 to 50 with acute or convalescent COVID-19.

The V gene is TRBV4-3, the J gene TRBJ1-2; TRBD1 matches 8 bases. CDR1 LGHNA and CDR2 YSLEER come from the germline V gene. The CDR3 length is 12 residues. V lost 5 bases, J lost 7 bases, and 3 bases stayed unmatched. This CDR3 is CASSFDRGGYTF. The CDR3, as DNA: TGCGCCAGCAGCTTCGACAGGGGTGGCTACACCTTC.

In its sample, this clone was seen a few times. The V gene is TRBV27, the J gene TRBJ2-1; the match to TRBD2 covers 14 bases. This CDR3 region has 15 residues. Germline V CDR1 and CDR2: MNHEY, SMNVEV (reference sequence). J lost 9 bases, V lost 4 bases, and 5 bases had no gene match. This CDR3 reads CASSWTSGGSTEQFF. Here the CDR3 DNA reads TGTGCCAGCAGTTGGACTAGCGGGGGGTCGACTGAGCAGTTCTTC.

This chain uses TRBV2 with TRBJ1-1; tentative D call: TRBD1 (5 bases). V was trimmed by 10 bases and J by 1 base, leaving 10 bases between them. The germline V gene encodes CDR1 SNHLY and CDR2 FYNNEI. This CDR3 region has 12 residues. The CDR3 DNA sequence: TGTGCCACCAGGGTCGGGAACACTGAAGCTTTCTTT. It yields the protein CATRVGNTEAFF.

V is TRBV7-2 and J is TRBJ2-2, with 9 bases that match TRBD2. Trimming at V came to 2 bases and at J to 3 bases, leaving 7 bases not matched to a gene. The CDR3 sequence is 17 residues long. Germline V gives CDR1 SGHTA, CDR2 FQGNSA. The CDR3 is CASSLTFLAGYTGELFF. Written as DNA, the CDR3 is TGTGCCAGCAGCTTAACTTTCCTAGCGGGATACACCGGGGAGCTGTTTTTT.

This clone was seen just once. CDR3 sequence: CASSRDRSSYEQYF. For the CDR3, the DNA is TGCGCCAGCAGTAGAGACAGGAGCTCCTACGAGCAGTACTTC. The chain uses TRBV5-1 and TRBJ2-7; D perhaps matches TRBD1 (6 bases). Trimming removed 5 bases from V and 0 bases from J, with 12 bases in between. The CDR3 runs 14 residues. In germline, CDR1 is SGHRS, CDR2 YFSETQ.

The chain has TRBV6-5 and TRBJ2-1, with 12 positions matching TRBD2. Trimming took 6 bases from V and 7 from J; bases not matched to a gene: 7. The CDR3 is 15 residues long. Germline-derived CDR1 and CDR2 are MNHEY and SVGAGI. The CDR3 spells CASSPGLAGTNEQFF. DNA for the CDR3: TGTGCCAGCAGCCCGGGACTAGCGGGTACTAATGAGCAGTTCTTC.

This chain connects TRBV19 to TRBJ1-2, with unresolved D. CDR1 LNHDA and CDR2 SQIVND come from the germline V gene (reference sequence). V dropped 3 bases and J dropped 0 bases, with 11 bases sitting between them. The CDR3 covers 15 residues. CDR3 coding DNA: TGTGCCAGTAGTATCCCAAGAGAAACTAACTATGGCTACACCTTC. Translated, it gives CASSIPRETNYGYTF.

This clone was seen once. The chain couples TRBV24-1 to TRBJ1-5; no definite D call. From germline, CDR1 is KGHDR and CDR2 SFDVKD. This CDR3 contains 12 residues. The germline V and J ends were trimmed by 3 bases and 7 bases, with 6 bases remaining between them. The CDR3 is CATSDGGQPQHF. The CDR3 DNA reads as TGTGCCACCAGTGATGGAGGGCAGCCCCAGCATTTT.

This clone is categorized as medium-sized. This chain connects TRBV4-3 to TRBJ1-4; 9 nucleotides line up with TRBD1. This CDR3 contains 18 residues. V dropped 1 base and J dropped 2; count of bases not matched to a gene: 8. Germline V CDR1 and CDR2: LGHNA, YSLEER. CDR3 in amino acids: CASSQVPGQGGTNEKLFF. CDR3 nucleotides: TGCGCCAGCAGCCAAGTCCCGGGACAGGGTGGGACTAATGAAAAACTGTTTTTT.

The V gene is TRBV7-6, the J gene TRBJ2-1; 11 positions agree with TRBD2. The CDR3 consists of 15 residues. The germline V gene encodes CDR1 SGHVS and CDR2 FNYEAQ. V was clipped by 5 bases and J by 5 bases; unmatched bases: 5. CDR3 coding DNA: TGTGCCAGCAGCCATAGCGGGGGGGCCAACAATGAGCAGTTCTTC. Translation gives CASSHSGGANNEQFF.

The chain links TRBV7-2 to TRBJ1-3; D remains ambiguous. The CDR3 sequence is 13 residues long. CDR1 and CDR2 (germline): SGHTA, FQGNSA. V gave up 5 bases and J gave up 4 bases, with 9 bases separating them. CDR3 residues: CASSPHMGNTIYF. The CDR3 nucleotides are TGTGCCAGCAGCCCCCACATGGGAAACACCATATATTTT.

V is TRBV3-1 (or the pseudogene TRBV3-2) and J is TRBJ2-7; 8 bases match TRBD2. The trim removed 1 base at V and 6 bases at J, leaving 14 bases unmatched. The CDR3 is made up of 17 amino acids. Germline CDR1 reads LGHDT; CDR2 reads YNNKEL (reference sequence). CDR3: CASSQVSGTGGVLEQYF. Here the CDR3 DNA reads TGTGCCAGCAGCCAAGTCTCCGGGACCGGGGGGGTACTCGAGCAGTACTTC.

CDR3 sequence reads: CASTEDVYGLDTEAFF. As DNA, the CDR3 is TGCGCCAGCACGGAGGACGTGTACGGTTTGGACACTGAAGCTTTCTTT. This rearrangement joins TRBV4-3 to TRBJ1-1; D unclear. The V gene lost 7 bases and the J gene lost 3 bases, with 21 bases spanning the gap. The CDR3 sequence is 16 residues long. Germline CDR1 is LGHNA and CDR2 is YSLEER.

CDR3 amino acids: CASSSSGRGTDTQYF. CDR3 in DNA: TGTGCCAGCAGCTCGAGCGGGAGGGGCACAGATACGCAGTATTTT. The gene calls are TRBV9 and TRBJ2-3; 10 bases map to TRBD2. The V segment lost 4 bases and the J segment 1 base; nucleotides outside the gene matches: 3. CDR3 size: 15 residues. Germline assignment: CDR1 SGDLS and CDR2 YYNGEE.

This chain connects TRBV5-1 to TRBJ2-1; 8 bases map to TRBD1. The CDR3 has 17 amino acids. Germline loops: CDR1 SGHRS, CDR2 YFSETQ. The V and J ends lost 4 bases and 0 bases, in that order; junction bases with no gene match: 9. The CDR3 here is CASSAGQGIGSYNEQFF. CDR3 nucleotides: TGCGCCAGCAGCGCCGGACAGGGAATAGGCTCCTACAATGAGCAGTTCTTC.

J is TRBJ1-5 and V is TRBV28, with a weak D call TRBD1 (5 bases). The CDR3 totals 15 residues. V was shortened by 1 base and J by 3 bases, with 10 bases between the two germline ends. Germline CDR1 MDHEN, CDR2 SYDVKM. CDR3 sequence: CASSLFDSFNQPQHF. The CDR3, as DNA: TGTGCCAGCAGTTTATTCGACAGCTTCAATCAGCCCCAGCATTTT.

Turning to this clone: Germline is not matched at one junction end, which may reflect a read error. The rearrangement uses TRBV7-7 and TRBJ2-5, with 9 bases that match TRBD2. The CDR3 is made up of 16 amino acids. Per the germline V gene, CDR1 is SSHAT and CDR2 is FNYEAQ (reference sequence). CDR3 protein: CASSLGAGLAGETQYF. The CDR3 DNA follows: TGTGCTAGCAGCTTAGGGGCGGGACTAGCTGGAGAGACCCAGTACTTC.

This chain joins TRBV5-3 and TRBJ1-2; 7 bases agree with TRBD1. TRBV5-3 counts as an open reading frame of uncertain function. The CDR3 has 15 amino acids. V gave up 1 base and J gave up 10 bases; unmatched junction bases: 13. The CDR3 here is CARSLFPRDRKNYTF. DNA for the CDR3: TGTGCCAGAAGCTTGTTCCCCCGGGACAGAAAGAACTACACCTTC.

The chain employs TRBV19 and TRBJ1-1; a possible D gene is TRBD1 (5 bases). V lost 7 bases and J lost 0, with 12 bases in between. CDR3 length equals 14 residues. Per the germline V gene, CDR1 is LNHDA and CDR2 is SQIVND (reference sequence). Written as DNA, the CDR3 is TGTGCCAGTAAGATAGGGGCCATGAACACTGAAGCTTTCTTT. It is translated as CASKIGAMNTEAFF.

The genes are TRBV28 and TRBJ2-1, with D possibly being TRBD2 (6 bases). V was pared by 2 bases and J by 9 bases, with 14 bases between. Germline assignment: CDR1 MDHEN and CDR2 SYDVKM. This CDR3 is built from 14 residues. The CDR3 region is CASSLRQGGSEQFF. CDR3 nucleotide sequence: TGTGCCAGCAGTTTAAGGCAGGGAGGAAGTGAGCAGTTCTTC.

The J gene is TRBJ1-6, the V gene TRBV28; D remains ambiguous. CDR1 and CDR2 from the germline V gene are MDHEN and SYDVKM. The CDR3 extends over 14 amino acids. V gave up 1 base and J gave up 6 bases, with 7 bases separating them. CDR3 bases: TGTGCCAGCAGTTTATCCAGTCCTAATTCACCCCTCCACTTT. Translation: CASSLSSPNSPLHF. Filled out from reference TRBV28 and TRBJ1-6, the complete variable domain reads DVKVTQSSRYLVKRTGEKVFLECVQDMDHENMFWYRQDPGLGLRLIYFSYDVKMKEKGDIPEGYSVSREKKERFSLILESASTNQTSMYLCASSLSSPNSPLHFGNGTRLTVT.

This chain links TRBV7-2 with TRBJ1-2; D possibly corresponds to TRBD1 (6 bases). Trimming removed 8 bases from V and 7 bases from J, with 20 bases in between. Per the germline V gene, CDR1 is SGHTA and CDR2 is FQGNSA. The CDR3 is 14 amino acids. The CDR3 DNA sequence: TGTGCCAGCCTCAGGGGTCCCACGGATGGTGGCTACACCTTC. Translated, it gives CASLRGPTDGGYTF.

V and J are TRBV19 and TRBJ1-1, with D uncertain. V was trimmed by 4 bases and J by 2 bases, leaving 11 bases between them. The germline V gene has CDR1 LNHDA and CDR2 SQIVND (reference sequence). The CDR3 spans 14 residues. Written as DNA, the CDR3 is TGTGCCAGTAGTACCCGGGTCAAAAACACTGAAGCTTTCTTT. Translating gives CASSTRVKNTEAFF.

The chain couples TRBV4-1 to TRBJ2-7, with D tentatively TRBD1 (5 bases). Trimming stripped 7 bases from V and 3 bases from J, with 16 bases between. Germline CDR1 reads MGHRA; CDR2 reads YSYEKL. This CDR3 is 14 amino acids long. CDR3 bases: TGCGCCAGCAAGCCAGGTCAGGGCCACTACGAGCAGTACTTC. This sequence encodes CASKPGQGHYEQYF.

The chain combines TRBV6-2 or TRBV6-3 with TRBJ2-3, with D hard to call. V lost 4 bases and J lost 6, with 11 bases in between. CDR1 and CDR2 from the germline V gene are MNHEY and SVGEGT. This CDR3 comprises 13 residues. In DNA form, the CDR3 reads TGTGCCAGCAGTTGGTCCCTAACGGATACGCAGTATTTT. This encodes CASSWSLTDTQYF.

The chain links TRBV3-1 (or the pseudogene TRBV3-2) to TRBJ1-6, with TRBD1 identical over 8 bases. Looked up from germline, CDR1 is LGHDT and CDR2 is YNNKEL (reference sequence). The V gene end was trimmed by 2 bases and the J gene end by 7 bases; junction bases not matched to a gene: 16. The CDR3 is 19 residues long. CDR3: CASSQFRQGPLGRNSPLHF. CDR3 sequence (DNA): TGTGCCAGCAGCCAATTCAGACAGGGGCCCCTCGGGAGGAATTCACCCCTCCACTTT.